The 14 T cell receptor beta chains below all came from one sample that was sequenced in a study of T cell responses to AZD1222 COVID-19 vaccine. Only in-frame clones appear in the TCRdb table, and some are missing; sequencing was by immunoSEQ multiplex PCR. The sample contains approximately 160,000 clones, about nine tenths of which appear only once. The sample was peripheral blood, taken on day 0 of AZD1222 vaccination. The receptors originated from an adult in good health.

The CDR3: CASSSFGQGEGYGYTF. The CDR3 bases are TGTGCCAGTAGTTCATTCGGACAGGGTGAAGGCTATGGCTACACCTTC. The chain carries TRBV19 and TRBJ1-2; 8 bases fit TRBD1. Unmatched junction bases numbered 12, after V lost 5 bases and J lost 4 bases. CDR3 length: 16 residues. The V gene's germline CDR1 is LNHDA and CDR2 SQIVND (reference sequence).

This rearrangement joins TRBV18 to TRBJ2-1; no clear D gene. V lost 1 base and J 4 bases, leaving 14 bases between the germline ends. This CDR3 region has 16 residues. Germline CDR1 and CDR2: KGHSH and LQKENI. The CDR3 sequence: CASSPLPRSGYNEQFF. DNA of the CDR3: TGTGCCAGCTCACCACTTCCTCGGAGTGGGTACAATGAGCAGTTCTTC. The full variable domain, in which reference TRBV18 and TRBJ2-1 provide the parts outside the CDR3, is NAGVMQNPRHLVRRRGQEARLRCSPMKGHSHVYWYRQLPEEGLKFMVYLQKENIIDESGMPKERFSAEFPKEGPSILRIQQVVRGDSAAYFCASSPLPRSGYNEQFFGPGTRLTVL.

The chain couples TRBV24-1 to TRBJ2-1; 10 bases align to TRBD2. Trimming cost V 6 bases and J 9 bases; bases outside gene matches: 4. CDR1 and CDR2 from the germline V gene are KGHDR and SFDVKD. The CDR3 extends over 13 amino acids. As DNA, the CDR3 is TGTGCCACCAGTCTAGCGGGAGCGTTTGAGCAGTTCTTC. Translation: CATSLAGAFEQFF.

The chain carries TRBV5-6 and TRBJ1-5, with 7 bases fitting TRBD1. The trim removed 4 bases at V and 0 bases at J, leaving 4 bases unmatched. This CDR3 contains 15 residues. Germline-derived CDR1 and CDR2 are SGHDT and YYEEEE. The CDR3 DNA follows: TGTGCCAGCAGCACGACAGGGCTTAGCAATCAGCCCCAGCATTTT. Protein product: CASSTTGLSNQPQHF.

The chain recombines TRBV6-1 with TRBJ2-5; D remains ambiguous. V was clipped by 3 bases and J by 5 bases, with 4 bases between them. This CDR3 has 11 amino acids. Germline V CDR1 and CDR2: MNHNS, SASEGT. This CDR3 is CASSERETQYF. DNA for the CDR3: TGTGCCAGCAGTGAGCGGGAGACCCAGTACTTC.

V usage is TRBV19 and J usage is TRBJ2-5, with TRBD1 matching 8 bases. Germline lookup yields CDR1 LNHDA and CDR2 SQIVND (reference sequence). The CDR3 runs to 15 residues. V shed 3 bases, J shed 4 bases, and the junction held 7 bases outside the gene matches. Here the CDR3 reads CASSIRGRNSETQYF. CDR3 bases: TGTGCCAGTAGTATCAGGGGGCGGAACTCAGAGACCCAGTACTTC.

The chain carries TRBV5-4 and TRBJ1-4; 8 positions match TRBD1. This CDR3 contains 14 residues. Germline CDR1 and CDR2: SGHNT and YYREEE (reference sequence). The J segment lost 8 bases and the V segment lost 4 bases, leaving 7 bases of the junction unmatched. This CDR3 reads CASSLRGLKEKLFF. The CDR3 coding sequence is TGTGCCAGCAGCCTCAGGGGGCTGAAAGAAAAACTGTTTTTT. The full variable domain, its missing parts supplied by reference TRBV5-4 and TRBJ1-4, is ETGVTQSPTHLIKTRGQQVTLRCSSQSGHNTVSWYQQALGQGPQFIFQYYREEENGRGNFPPRFSGLQFPNYSSELNVNALELDDSALYLCASSLRGLKEKLFFGSGTQLSVL.

This rearrangement joins TRBV18 to TRBJ2-1, with 7 bases fitting TRBD2. CDR1 and CDR2 from the germline V gene are KGHSH and LQKENI. The J segment lost 5 bases and the V segment lost 2 bases, leaving 6 bases of the junction unmatched. The CDR3 consists of 15 residues. The chain's CDR3 is CASSPMAGADNEQFF. CDR3 in DNA: TGTGCCAGCTCACCAATGGCGGGAGCGGACAATGAGCAGTTCTTC.

The chain carries TRBV9 and TRBJ1-5; D is possibly TRBD1 (6 bases). CDR3 size: 15 residues. Trimming stripped 3 bases from V and 1 base from J, with 11 bases between. CDR1 and CDR2 from the germline V gene are SGDLS and YYNGEE. CDR3 sequence: CASSEGVGSNQPQHF. The CDR3 DNA sequence: TGTGCCAGCAGCGAGGGGGTCGGGAGCAATCAGCCCCAGCATTTT. The full variable domain, in which reference TRBV9 and TRBJ1-5 provide the parts outside the CDR3, is DSGVTQTPKHLITATGQRVTLRCSPRSGDLSVYWYQQSLDQGLQFLIQYYNGEERAKGNILERFSAQQFPDLHSELNLSSLELGDSALYFCASSEGVGSNQPQHFGDGTRLSIL.

The chain has TRBV6-5 and TRBJ1-2; D uncertain. This CDR3 is built from 14 residues. V dropped 0 bases and J dropped 2 bases, with 7 bases sitting between them. CDR1 and CDR2 (germline): MNHEY, SVGAGI. The CDR3 DNA reads TGTGCCAGCAGTTACTCCGGCAGGAACTATGGCTACACCTTC. Protein: CASSYSGRNYGYTF.

The chain couples TRBV18 to TRBJ1-1, with D hard to call. The CDR3 runs to 12 residues. Germline CDR1 reads KGHSH; CDR2 reads LQKENI. V lost 2 bases and J 0 bases, leaving 1 base between the germline ends. The CDR3 region has the DNA TGTGCCAGCTCACCAATGAACACTGAAGCTTTCTTT. Translating gives CASSPMNTEAFF. The full variable domain, with the rest looked up from reference TRBV18 and TRBJ1-1, is NAGVMQNPRHLVRRRGQEARLRCSPMKGHSHVYWYRQLPEEGLKFMVYLQKENIIDESGMPKERFSAEFPKEGPSILRIQQVVRGDSAAYFCASSPMNTEAFFGQGTRLTVV.

The chain has TRBV14 and TRBJ2-1; a weak D match, TRBD2 (5 bases). The CDR3 has 13 amino acids. Trimming shortened V by 8 bases and J by 8 bases, and 16 bases separated the two germline ends. The germline V gene has CDR1 SGHDN and CDR2 FVKESK. The CDR3 is CASFSGSNYEQFF. The CDR3 DNA sequence: TGTGCCAGCTTTTCTGGGAGCAACTATGAGCAGTTCTTC.

This rearrangement joins TRBV28 to TRBJ1-1; TRBD1 aligns across 7 bases. Germline CDR1 MDHEN, CDR2 SYDVKM. This CDR3 has 13 residues. J lost 6 bases, V lost 5 bases, and 6 bases had no gene match. This CDR3 reads CASSLRQGSEAFF. For the CDR3, the DNA is TGTGCCAGCAGTCTTAGACAGGGCTCTGAAGCTTTCTTT.

The rearrangement joins TRBV5-1 to TRBJ2-3; D ambiguous. Per germline, CDR1 SGHRS and CDR2 YFSETQ. The CDR3 spans 14 residues. V lost 0 bases, J lost 2 bases, and 7 bases lay in between. In nucleotides, the CDR3 is TGCGCCAGCAGCTTGGGCAGCGTCACAGATACGCAGTATTTT. It encodes CASSLGSVTDTQYF.